The 10 T cell receptor beta chains presented below share a single source sample, sequenced in a study of human T cells and chemical hapten exposure. TCRdb redid the calling of the RACE reads with MiXCR, one entry per CDR3 protein. The table records approximately 84,000 distinct CDR3 sequences, 9.5% to 13% of them present only once. This sample's time point: patch test 2, 6 weeks after DPC sensitization. Specified treatment: therapeutic diphenylcyclopropenone sensitization with weekly scalp DPC. The specimen was whole blood, collected in connection with sensitization to the hapten diphenylcyclopropenone (DPC). These receptor sequences come from a woman aged 25-40 years with alopecia areata. Some clones in this sample may be carry-over from other donors' samples.

This clonotype was counted ten times or more. The chain couples TRBV27 to TRBJ1-5; no firm D call. CDR3 size: 14 residues. V was trimmed by 3 bases and J by 5 bases, leaving 11 bases between them. Germline V gives CDR1 MNHEY, CDR2 SMNVEV (reference sequence). CDR3 in DNA: TGTGCCAGCAGTTTTATAGGCCCTCATCAGCCCCAGCATTTT. Its translation is CASSFIGPHQPQHF.

A remark on this clonotype: A read error is possible here, since a much larger clone lies one base away. V is TRBV6-5 and J is TRBJ1-2; D gene unclear. Germline-derived CDR1 and CDR2 are MNHEY and SVGAGI. Trimming pared 6 bases from V and 4 bases from J, leaving 15 bases between. The CDR3 has 14 residues. The CDR3 region is CASRGVRDLYGYTF. CDR3 DNA sequence: TGTGCCAGCAGGGGAGTCAGAGATCTCTATGGCTACACCTTC.

Only a few counts were recorded for this clonotype. The genes are TRBV4-3 and TRBJ2-7; 8 nucleotides match TRBD1. V was clipped by 4 bases and J by 2 bases; unmatched bases: 4. Germline-derived CDR1 and CDR2 are LGHNA and YSLEER. The CDR3 runs to 14 residues. For the CDR3, the DNA is TGCGCCAGCAGCCGAGACAGGGGTCCCTACGAGCAGTACTTC. Its protein product is CASSRDRGPYEQYF.

The rearrangement links TRBV6-1 to TRBJ2-5; D unresolved. The CDR3 runs 12 residues. Germline V gene data show CDR1 as MNHNS and CDR2 as SASEGT. V was clipped by 7 bases and J by 5 bases, with 11 bases between them. CDR3 sequence (DNA): TGTGCCAGCACGACTGAGACCGAGACCCAGTACTTC. It yields the protein CASTTETETQYF.

This clonotype came up a few times. The V and J genes are TRBV4-3 and TRBJ1-2; 9 bases are a match to TRBD1. Germline CDR1 reads LGHNA; CDR2 reads YSLEER. J was trimmed by 4 bases and V by 1 base; bases with no gene match: 4. The CDR3 is made up of 15 amino acids. CDR3: CASSQGTGVSYGYTF. In DNA form, the CDR3 reads TGCGCCAGCAGCCAAGGGACAGGGGTCTCCTATGGCTACACCTTC.

This clonotype was seen a few times. The chain carries TRBV11-3 and TRBJ2-1, with TRBD2 matching 7 bases. Trimming took 4 bases from V and 0 from J; bases not matched to a gene: 18. Germline assignment: CDR1 SGHNT and CDR2 YENEEA. The CDR3 sequence is 20 residues long. The CDR3 loop is CASSSPRVGLAASSYNEQFF. CDR3 coding DNA: TGTGCCAGCAGCTCCCCCAGGGTTGGCCTAGCGGCTAGCTCCTACAATGAGCAGTTCTTC.

V gene TRBV2 combines with J gene TRBJ1-2; D perhaps matches TRBD1 (5 bases). The V end lost 3 bases, the J end lost 3 bases, and 11 bases lay between the germline ends. CDR1 and CDR2 from the germline V gene are SNHLY and FYNNEI. This CDR3 region has 14 residues. The CDR3 loop is CASSEQGADYGYTF. The DNA of the CDR3 is TGTGCCAGCAGTGAGCAGGGTGCAGACTATGGCTACACCTTC.

This clonotype was counted ten times or more. The rearrangement joins TRBV7-9 to TRBJ1-1, with 8 bases matching TRBD1. CDR3 size: 14 residues. In germline, CDR1 is SEHNR, CDR2 FQNEAQ (reference sequence). V dropped 1 base and J dropped 4; count of bases not matched to a gene: 2. CDR3: CASSLDRGGTEAFF. CDR3 sequence (DNA): TGTGCCAGCAGCTTAGACAGGGGGGGCACTGAAGCTTTCTTT.

The chain carries TRBV5-1 and TRBJ1-1; unclear D gene. The germline V and J ends were trimmed by 0 bases and 3 bases, with 6 bases remaining between them. Germline CDR1 SGHRS, CDR2 YFSETQ. The CDR3 has 13 residues. The CDR3 loop is CASSLVLDTEAFF. The CDR3, as DNA: TGCGCCAGCAGCTTGGTTTTAGACACTGAAGCTTTCTTT.

In its sample, this clonotype was seen many times. The CDR3 loop reads CASSSQWTGGAGANVLTF. In DNA form, the CDR3 reads TGTGCCAGCAGTTCACAGTGGACAGGGGGCGCTGGGGCCAACGTCCTGACTTTC. The genes are TRBV6-5 and TRBJ2-6, with 11 bases fitting TRBD1. CDR3 length: 18 amino acids. After removal of 4 bases from V and 2 bases from J, the junction contained 7 bases not matched to a gene. Per germline, CDR1 MNHEY and CDR2 SVGAGI.